This is a list of T cell receptor beta chains from one sample in a study of patients and donors after allogeneic stem cell transplantation. TCRdb independently ran MiXCR on the RT-PCR reads; one entry per CDR3 protein. The table lists 920,000 or so distinct CDR3 sequences, about a sixth of them singletons. Sequencing input: blood, either unsorted or a sorted T cell fraction (not recorded which). The origin of the receptors is a human donor who was either an allogeneic HSCT recipient or a stem cell or donor lymphocyte infusion donor (not recorded which). It is not recorded whose cells these are; they may come from a transplant donor. Each CDR3 is given with its conserved first and last residue. The D gene is left open where the match is weak. Clone size, where shown, is once, few, many, or a class for clones that have expanded.

>TRBD1|TRBJ1-1|few|TRBV5-1
CASSFAGGNTEAFF
TGCGCCAGCAGCTTCGCAGGGGGGAACACTGAAGCTTTCTTT
>-|TRBJ1-2|-|TRBV4-3
CASSREGNGYGYTF
TGCGCCAGCAGCCGAGAGGGGAACGGCTATGGCTACACCTTC
>-|TRBJ1-1|few|TRBV29-1
CSGLQSAITEAFF
TGCAGCGGACTACAGTCTGCCATCACTGAAGCTTTCTTT
>-|TRBJ1-5|few|TRBV20-1
CSARFHGKGQPQHF
TGCAGTGCTAGATTCCACGGAAAGGGTCAGCCCCAGCATTTT
>-|TRBJ1-5|few|TRBV29-1
CSVTEAGQPQHF
TGCAGCGTTACGGAAGCGGGGCAGCCCCAGCATTTT
>-|TRBJ2-7|few|TRBV20-1
CSASGDGRLSYEQYF
TGCAGTGCTAGCGGTGACGGGCGCCTCTCCTACGAGCAGTACTTC
>-|TRBJ1-2|few|TRBV29-1
CSVEVGSYGYTF
TGCAGCGTTGAAGTCGGCTCCTATGGCTACACCTTC
>TRBD1|TRBJ1-2|-|TRBV5-1
CASSSQLRTGLNYGYTF
TGCGCCAGCAGCTCCCAACTGCGGACAGGGCTCAACTATGGCTACACCTTC
>-|TRBJ2-5|few|TRBV7-9
CASSPDLKGETQYF
TGTGCCAGCAGCCCAGATCTTAAGGGGGAGACCCAGTACTTC
>TRBD2|TRBJ2-1|few|TRBV20-1
CSAPSGGARNEQFF
TGCAGTGCACCTAGCGGGGGGGCCAGAAATGAGCAGTTCTTC
>TRBD1|TRBJ2-7|-|TRBV6-2/TRBV6-3
CASSTMGQGSYEQYF
TGTGCCAGCAGTACGATGGGACAGGGATCGTACGAGCAGTACTTC
>-|TRBJ2-3|-|TRBV7-6
CASSLDGAFTDTQYF
TGTGCCAGCAGCTTAGATGGGGCGTTCACAGATACGCAGTATTTT
>TRBD2|TRBJ2-2|-|TRBV4-2
CASSQEGRLADPRNTGELFF
TGTGCCAGCAGCCAAGAAGGGAGACTAGCGGATCCAAGGAACACCGGGGAGCTGTTTTTT
>TRBD1|TRBJ1-1|-|TRBV12-3/TRBV12-4
CASSSPGGRGPEAFF
TGTGCCAGCAGTTCACCCGGAGGCAGGGGGCCTGAAGCTTTCTTT
>-|TRBJ1-3|few|TRBV10-3
CAISVAGTWSGNTIYF
TGTGCCATCAGCGTAGCCGGGACATGGTCTGGAAACACCATATATTTT
>TRBD1|TRBJ2-3|-|TRBV20-1
CSAQGQGATDTQYF
TGCAGTGCTCAAGGACAGGGAGCCACAGATACGCAGTATTTT
>-|TRBJ2-1|few|TRBV12-3/TRBV12-4
CASILGSAWEQFF
-
>-|TRBJ2-7|-|TRBV7-3
CASSLMPKGEQYF
TGTGCCAGCAGCTTAATGCCGAAAGGCGAGCAGTACTTC
>-|TRBJ2-4|few|TRBV29-1
CSARGGPKNIQYF
TGCAGCGCCCGTGGCGGGCCCAAAAACATTCAGTACTTC
>-|TRBJ2-7|-|TRBV25-1
CASSGRSSGTLTYEQYF
TGTGCCAGCAGTGGTAGATCGTCCGGGACCCTCACCTACGAGCAGTACTTC